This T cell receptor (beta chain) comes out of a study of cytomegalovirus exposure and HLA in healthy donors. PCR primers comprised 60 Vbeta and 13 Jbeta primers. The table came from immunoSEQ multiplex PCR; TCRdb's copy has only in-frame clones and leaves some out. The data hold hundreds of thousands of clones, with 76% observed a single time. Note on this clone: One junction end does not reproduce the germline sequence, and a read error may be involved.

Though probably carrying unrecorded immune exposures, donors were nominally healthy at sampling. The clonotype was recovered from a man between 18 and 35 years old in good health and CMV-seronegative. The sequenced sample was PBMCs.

CDR3 loop: CSSSFGGFSGRSEQFF. DNA for the CDR3: TGTTCCAGCAGCTTTGGGGGCTTTAGCGGGAGGTCTGAGCAGTTCTTC. The V gene is TRBV7-9, the J gene TRBJ2-1; the match to TRBD2 covers 10 bases. This CDR3 has 16 residues. Looked up from germline, CDR1 is SEHNR and CDR2 is FQNEAQ (reference sequence).